This entry describes one T cell receptor (beta chain). The antigen is unknown. CDR1 is SGDLS and CDR2 is YYNGEE in the germline V gene. Trimming left V 0 bases short and J 0 bases short, with 7 bases between. The CDR3 is 14 amino acids. A v3.0 immunoSEQ assay was performed at survey level. Libraries were prepared by immunoSEQ multiplex PCR; TCRdb keeps only in-frame clonotypes and omits some of them. The sample has around 30,000 clones, about 85% seen once. The sample comes from a study of long-term antiretroviral therapy in people with HIV. Findings and caveats of the study: Controls showed broader CDR3 length ranges than did the HIV repertoires.

The sequencing here drew on unsorted PBMCs, taken 1.1 years after starting antiretroviral therapy. The V call is TRBV9, the J call TRBJ2-7; maybe TRBD1 (5 bases). The receptor comes from a man between 18 and 29 years old with HIV. The CDR3 here is CASSVGTLSYEQYF. CDR3 nucleotides: TGTGCCAGCAGCGTAGGGACACTCTCCTACGAGCAGTACTTC.